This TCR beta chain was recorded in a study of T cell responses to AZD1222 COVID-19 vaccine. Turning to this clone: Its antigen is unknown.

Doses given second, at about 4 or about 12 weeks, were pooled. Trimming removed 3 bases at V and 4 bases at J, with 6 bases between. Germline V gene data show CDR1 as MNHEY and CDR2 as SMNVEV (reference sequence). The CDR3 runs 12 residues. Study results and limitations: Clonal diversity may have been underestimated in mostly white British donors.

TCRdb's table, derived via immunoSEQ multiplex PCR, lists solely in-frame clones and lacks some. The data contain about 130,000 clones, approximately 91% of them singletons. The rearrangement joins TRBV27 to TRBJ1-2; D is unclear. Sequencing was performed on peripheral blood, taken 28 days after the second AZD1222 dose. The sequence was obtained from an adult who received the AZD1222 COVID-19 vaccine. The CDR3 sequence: CASSLIPYGYTF. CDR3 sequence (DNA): TGTGCCAGCAGTTTGATTCCCTATGGCTACACCTTC.